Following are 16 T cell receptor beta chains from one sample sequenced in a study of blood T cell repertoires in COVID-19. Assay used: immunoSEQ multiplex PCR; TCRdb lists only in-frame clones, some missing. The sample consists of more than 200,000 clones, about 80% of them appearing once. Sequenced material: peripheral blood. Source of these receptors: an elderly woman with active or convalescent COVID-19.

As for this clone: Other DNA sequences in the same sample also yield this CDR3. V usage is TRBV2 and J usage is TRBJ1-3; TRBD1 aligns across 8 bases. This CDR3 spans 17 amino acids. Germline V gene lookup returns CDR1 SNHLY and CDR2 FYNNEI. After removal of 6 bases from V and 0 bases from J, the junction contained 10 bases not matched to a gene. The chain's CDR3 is CASSPRRTGLSGNTIYF. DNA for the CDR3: TGTGCCAGCAGCCCCAGACGGACAGGGCTCTCTGGAAACACCATATATTTT. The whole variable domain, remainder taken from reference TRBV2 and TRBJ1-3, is EPEVTQTPSHQVTQMGQEVILRCVPISNHLYFYWYRQILGQKVEFLVSFYNNEISEKSEIFDDQFSVERPDGSNFTLKIRSTKLEDSAMYFCASSPRRTGLSGNTIYFGEGSWLTVV.

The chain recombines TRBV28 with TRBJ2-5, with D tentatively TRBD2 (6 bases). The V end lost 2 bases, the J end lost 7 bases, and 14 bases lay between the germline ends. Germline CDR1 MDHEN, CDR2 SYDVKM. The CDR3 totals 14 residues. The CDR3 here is CASSLVRQGGTQYF. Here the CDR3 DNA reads TGTGCCAGCAGTTTAGTGCGGCAGGGAGGGACCCAGTACTTC.

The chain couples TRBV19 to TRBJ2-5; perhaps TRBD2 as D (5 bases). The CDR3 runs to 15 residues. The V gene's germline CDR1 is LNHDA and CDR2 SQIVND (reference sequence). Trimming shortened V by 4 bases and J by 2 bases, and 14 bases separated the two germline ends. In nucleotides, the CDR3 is TGTGCCAGTAGTAGCGGCGGGTGGAAACAAGAGACCCAGTACTTC. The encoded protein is CASSSGGWKQETQYF. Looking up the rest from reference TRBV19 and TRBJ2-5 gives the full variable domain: DGGITQSPKYLFRKEGQNVTLSCEQNLNHDAMYWYRQDPGQGLRLIYYSQIVNDFQKGDIAEGYSVSREKKESFPLTVTSAQKNPTAFYLCASSSGGWKQETQYFGPGTRLLVL.

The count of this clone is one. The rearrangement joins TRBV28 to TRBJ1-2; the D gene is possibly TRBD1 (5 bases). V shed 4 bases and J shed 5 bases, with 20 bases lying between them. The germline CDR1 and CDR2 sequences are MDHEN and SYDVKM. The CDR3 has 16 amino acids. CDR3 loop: CASSSAAGLPPYGYTF. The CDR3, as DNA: TGTGCCAGCAGTTCCGCAGCAGGGTTACCCCCATATGGCTACACCTTC.

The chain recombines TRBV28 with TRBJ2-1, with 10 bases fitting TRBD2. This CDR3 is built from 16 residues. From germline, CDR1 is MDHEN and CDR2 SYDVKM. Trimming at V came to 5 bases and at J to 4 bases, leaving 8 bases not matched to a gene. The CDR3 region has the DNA TGTGCCAGCAGTCCCCGGACTAGCGGTCAATACAATGAGCAGTTCTTC. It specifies CASSPRTSGQYNEQFF.

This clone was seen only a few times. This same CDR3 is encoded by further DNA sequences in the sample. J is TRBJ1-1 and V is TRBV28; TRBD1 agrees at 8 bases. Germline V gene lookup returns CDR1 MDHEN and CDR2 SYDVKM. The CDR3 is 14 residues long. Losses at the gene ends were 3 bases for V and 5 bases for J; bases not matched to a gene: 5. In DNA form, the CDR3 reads TGTGCCAGCAGTTTCACAGGGGGTCGGACTGAAGCTTTCTTT. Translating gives CASSFTGGRTEAFF.

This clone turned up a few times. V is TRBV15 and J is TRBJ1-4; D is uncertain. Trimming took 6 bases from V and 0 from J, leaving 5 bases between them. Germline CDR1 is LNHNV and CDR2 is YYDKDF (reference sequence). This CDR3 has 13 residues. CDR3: CATRRTTNEKLFF. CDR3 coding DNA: TGTGCCACCAGGAGGACAACTAATGAAAAACTGTTTTTT.

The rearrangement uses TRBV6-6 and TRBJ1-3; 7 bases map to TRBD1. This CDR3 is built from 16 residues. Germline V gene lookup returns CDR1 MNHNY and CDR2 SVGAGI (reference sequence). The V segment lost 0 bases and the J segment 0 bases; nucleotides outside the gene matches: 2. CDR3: CASSYSTGPSGNTIYF. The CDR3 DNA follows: TGTGCCAGCAGTTACTCGACAGGGCCCTCTGGAAACACCATATATTTT.

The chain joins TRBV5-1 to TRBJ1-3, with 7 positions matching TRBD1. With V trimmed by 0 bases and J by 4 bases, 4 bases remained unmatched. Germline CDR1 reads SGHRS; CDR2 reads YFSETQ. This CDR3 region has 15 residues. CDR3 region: CASSLGDSAGNTIYF. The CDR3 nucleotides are TGCGCCAGCAGCTTGGGGGACAGTGCCGGAAACACCATATATTTT.

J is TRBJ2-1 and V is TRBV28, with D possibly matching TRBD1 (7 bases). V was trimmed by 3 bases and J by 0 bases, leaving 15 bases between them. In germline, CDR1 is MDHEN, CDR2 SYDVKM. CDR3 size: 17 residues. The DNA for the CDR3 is TGTGCCAGCAGTTTTGGGGGGACAGTCAGCTCCTACAATGAGCAGTTCTTC. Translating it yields CASSFGGTVSSYNEQFF.

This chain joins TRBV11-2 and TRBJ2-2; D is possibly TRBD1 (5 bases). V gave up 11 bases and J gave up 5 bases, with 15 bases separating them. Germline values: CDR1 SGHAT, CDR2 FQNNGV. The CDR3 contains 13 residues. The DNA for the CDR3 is TGTGCCCGCCGGCGGCAGGGTACCGGGGAGCTGTTTTTT. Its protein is CARRRQGTGELFF.

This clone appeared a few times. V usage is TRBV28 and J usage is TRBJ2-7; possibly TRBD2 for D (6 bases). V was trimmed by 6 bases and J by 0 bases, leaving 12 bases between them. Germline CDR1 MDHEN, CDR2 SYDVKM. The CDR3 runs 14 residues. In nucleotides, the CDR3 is TGTGCCAGCAGGCACCGGGACTTCTCCTACGAGCAGTACTTC. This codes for CASRHRDFSYEQYF.

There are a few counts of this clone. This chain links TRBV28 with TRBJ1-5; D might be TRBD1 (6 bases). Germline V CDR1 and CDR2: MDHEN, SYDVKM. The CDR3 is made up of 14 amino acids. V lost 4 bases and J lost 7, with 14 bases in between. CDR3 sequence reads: CASSYQGWEQPQHF. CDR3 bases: TGTGCCAGCAGTTACCAGGGGTGGGAACAGCCCCAGCATTTT.

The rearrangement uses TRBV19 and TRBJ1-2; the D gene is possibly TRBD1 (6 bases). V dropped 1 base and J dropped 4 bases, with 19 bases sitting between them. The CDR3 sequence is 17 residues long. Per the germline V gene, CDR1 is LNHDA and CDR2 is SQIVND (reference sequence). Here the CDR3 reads CASSIGRRDTLSYGYTF. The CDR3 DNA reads TGTGCCAGTAGTATAGGGCGCCGGGACACGCTAAGCTATGGCTACACCTTC.

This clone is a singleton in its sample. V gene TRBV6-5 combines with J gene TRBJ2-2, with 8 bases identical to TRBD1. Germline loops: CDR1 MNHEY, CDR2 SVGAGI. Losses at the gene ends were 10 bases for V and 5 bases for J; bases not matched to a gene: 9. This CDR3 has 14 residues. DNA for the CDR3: TGTGCCACCGCAGGGGGCGGCAAGACCGGGGAGCTGTTTTTT. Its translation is CATAGGGKTGELFF.

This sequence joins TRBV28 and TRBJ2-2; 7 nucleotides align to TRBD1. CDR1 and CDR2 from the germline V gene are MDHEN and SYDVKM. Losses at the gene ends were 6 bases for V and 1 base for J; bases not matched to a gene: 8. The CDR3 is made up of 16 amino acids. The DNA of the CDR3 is TGTGCCAGCAGGAAGACCGGGACAGTGAACACCGGGGAGCTGTTTTTT. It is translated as CASRKTGTVNTGELFF. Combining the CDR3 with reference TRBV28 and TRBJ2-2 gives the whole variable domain DVKVTQSSRYLVKRTGEKVFLECVQDMDHENMFWYRQDPGLGLRLIYFSYDVKMKEKGDIPEGYSVSREKKERFSLILESASTNQTSMYLCASRKTGTVNTGELFFGEGSRLTVL.